This paragraph covers one TCR beta chain sequence. Subsets obtained from CD4+ cells comprised CD45RA+ naive and CD45RA-negative memory cells. Original data processing: ImmunoSEQ output held junction-only sequences without quality scores, so filtering differed. Measured with immunoSEQ multiplex PCR; TCRdb has only the in-frame clones, and not every one. V and J calls and clone size are those listed in that table; D and trimming were worked out from the DNA. The table shows around 1.5 million clones, with roughly 98% occurring only once. These data belong to a study of shared clonotypes between healthy human individuals. CDR1 is MNHNS, CDR2 SASEGT, per germline. Trimming at V came to 8 bases and at J to 4 bases, leaving 4 bases not matched to a gene. This CDR3 contains 12 residues.

This clonotype originated in a man aged 25-45 years in good health. The chain joins TRBV6-1 to TRBJ2-7; 8 bases fit TRBD1. The specimen was naive CD4+ T cells sorted from blood. As for subset: CD45RA+ positively selected. CDR3 in DNA: TGTGCCAGCGGACAGGGTCTTTACGAGCAGTACTTC. It specifies CASGQGLYEQYF.